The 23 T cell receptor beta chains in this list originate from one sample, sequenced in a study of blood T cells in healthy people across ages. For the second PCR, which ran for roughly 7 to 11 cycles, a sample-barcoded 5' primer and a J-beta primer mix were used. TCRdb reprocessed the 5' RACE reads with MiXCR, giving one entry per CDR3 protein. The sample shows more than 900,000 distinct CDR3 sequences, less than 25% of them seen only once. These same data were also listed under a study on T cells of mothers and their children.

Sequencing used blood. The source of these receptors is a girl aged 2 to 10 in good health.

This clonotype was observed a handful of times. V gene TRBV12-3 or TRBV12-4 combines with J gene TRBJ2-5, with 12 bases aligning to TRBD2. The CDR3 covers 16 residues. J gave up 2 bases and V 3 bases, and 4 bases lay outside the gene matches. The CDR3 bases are TGTGCCAGCAGTTTCCCGACTAGCGGGGGACAAGAGACCCAGTACTTC. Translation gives CASSFPTSGGQETQYF.

The CDR3 DNA reads as TGTGCCAGCAGCTTTACAGGGGGCCGACACACTGAAGCTTTCTTT. Translation: CASSFTGGRHTEAFF. V is TRBV11-2 and J is TRBJ1-1; 9 nucleotides agree with TRBD1. The V gene end was trimmed by 3 bases and the J gene end by 3 bases; junction bases not matched to a gene: 5. Germline CDR1 SGHAT, CDR2 FQNNGV. This CDR3 region has 15 residues.

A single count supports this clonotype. CDR3 DNA sequence: TGTGCCAGCAGCCCGAAGGGGACTACAATAAACGAGCAGTACTTC. Its translation: CASSPKGTTINEQYF. V usage is TRBV7-9 and J usage is TRBJ2-5, with TRBD2 matching over 7 bases. Gene TRBJ2-7 matches the end of the DNA better, so the J call may be wrong. Germline V CDR1 and CDR2: SEHNR, FQNEAQ (reference sequence). The CDR3 is 15 amino acids.

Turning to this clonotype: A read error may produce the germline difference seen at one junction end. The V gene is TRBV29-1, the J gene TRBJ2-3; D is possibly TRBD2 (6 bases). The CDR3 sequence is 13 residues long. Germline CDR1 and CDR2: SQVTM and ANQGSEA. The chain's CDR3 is CSVRRGGTDTQYF. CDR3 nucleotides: TGCAGCGTTCGACGGGGAGGCACAGATACACAGTATTTT.

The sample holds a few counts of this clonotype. CDR3 DNA sequence: TGTGCCACCCAAGGACCAGGGAGGGGAGAGACCCAGTACTTC. Protein: CATQGPGRGETQYF. V usage is TRBV10-3 and J usage is TRBJ2-5; 7 nucleotides line up with TRBD2. The CDR3 totals 14 residues. The junction had 12 bases not matched to a gene; V was cut back by 10 bases and J by 4 bases. From germline, CDR1 is ENHRY and CDR2 SYGVKD.

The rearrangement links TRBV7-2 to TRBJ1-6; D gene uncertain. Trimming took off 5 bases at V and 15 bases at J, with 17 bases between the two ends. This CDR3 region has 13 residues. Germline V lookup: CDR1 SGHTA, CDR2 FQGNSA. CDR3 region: CASSPRPPRDLHF. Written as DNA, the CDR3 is TGTGCCAGCAGCCCGCGACCCCCAAGGGACCTCCACTTT.

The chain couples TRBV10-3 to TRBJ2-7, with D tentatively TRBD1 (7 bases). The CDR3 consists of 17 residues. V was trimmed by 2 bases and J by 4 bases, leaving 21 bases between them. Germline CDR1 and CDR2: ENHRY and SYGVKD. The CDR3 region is CAISEPSSAGGIYEQYF. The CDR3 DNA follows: TGTGCCATCAGTGAGCCTTCGTCGGCAGGGGGGATTTACGAGCAGTACTTC.

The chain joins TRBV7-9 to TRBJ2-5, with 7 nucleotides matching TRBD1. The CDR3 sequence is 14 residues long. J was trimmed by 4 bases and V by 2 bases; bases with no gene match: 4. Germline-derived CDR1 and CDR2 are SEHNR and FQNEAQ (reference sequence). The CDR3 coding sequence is TGTGCCAGCAGCTTACAGAGGGGGCGAGAGACCCAGTACTTC. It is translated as CASSLQRGRETQYF.

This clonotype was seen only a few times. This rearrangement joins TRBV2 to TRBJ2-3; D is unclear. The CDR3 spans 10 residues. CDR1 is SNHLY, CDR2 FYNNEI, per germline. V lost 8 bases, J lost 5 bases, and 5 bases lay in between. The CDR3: CASLLDTQYF. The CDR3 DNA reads TGTGCCAGCCTTTTAGATACGCAGTATTTT.

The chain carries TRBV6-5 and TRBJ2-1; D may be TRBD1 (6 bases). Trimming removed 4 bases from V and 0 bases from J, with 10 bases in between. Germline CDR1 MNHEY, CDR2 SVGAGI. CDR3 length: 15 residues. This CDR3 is CASSSTDSSYNEQFF. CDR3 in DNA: TGTGCCAGCAGTTCGACGGACAGCTCCTACAATGAGCAGTTCTTC.

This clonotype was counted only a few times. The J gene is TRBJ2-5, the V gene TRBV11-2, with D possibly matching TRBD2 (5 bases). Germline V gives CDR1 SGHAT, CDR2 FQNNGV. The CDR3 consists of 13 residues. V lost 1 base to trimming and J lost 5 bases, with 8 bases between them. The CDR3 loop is CASSLGERETQYF. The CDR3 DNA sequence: TGTGCCAGCAGCTTAGGGGAGCGGGAGACCCAGTACTTC.

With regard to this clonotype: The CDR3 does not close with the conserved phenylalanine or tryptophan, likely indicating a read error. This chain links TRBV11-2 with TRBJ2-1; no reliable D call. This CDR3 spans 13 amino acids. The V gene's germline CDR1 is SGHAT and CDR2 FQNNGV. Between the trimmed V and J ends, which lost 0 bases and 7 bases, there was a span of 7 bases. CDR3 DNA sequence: TGTGCCAGCAGCTTAGAAGTTCGGAATGAGCAGTTCCTC. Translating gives CASSLEVRNEQFL.

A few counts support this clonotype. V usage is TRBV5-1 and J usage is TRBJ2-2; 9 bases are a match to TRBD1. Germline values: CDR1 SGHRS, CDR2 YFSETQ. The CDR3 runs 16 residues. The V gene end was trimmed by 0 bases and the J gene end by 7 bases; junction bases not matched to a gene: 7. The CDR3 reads CASSLAGQGKFGELFF. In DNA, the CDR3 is TGCGCCAGCAGCTTGGCGGGACAGGGAAAATTCGGGGAGCTGTTTTTT.

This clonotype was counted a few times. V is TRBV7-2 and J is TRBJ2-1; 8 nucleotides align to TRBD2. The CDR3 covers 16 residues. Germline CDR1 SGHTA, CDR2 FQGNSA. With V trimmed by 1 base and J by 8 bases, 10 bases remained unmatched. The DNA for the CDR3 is TGTGCCAGCAGCTTAGGGTACAGCGGGGGTTACTATGAGCAGTTCTTC. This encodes CASSLGYSGGYYEQFF.

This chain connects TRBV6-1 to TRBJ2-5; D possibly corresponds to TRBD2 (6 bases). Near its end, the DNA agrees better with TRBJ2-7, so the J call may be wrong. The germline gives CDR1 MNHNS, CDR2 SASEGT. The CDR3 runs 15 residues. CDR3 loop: CASRRMTGVPYEQYF. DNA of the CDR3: TGTGCCAGCAGGAGAATGACGGGAGTACCCTACGAGCAGTACTTC.

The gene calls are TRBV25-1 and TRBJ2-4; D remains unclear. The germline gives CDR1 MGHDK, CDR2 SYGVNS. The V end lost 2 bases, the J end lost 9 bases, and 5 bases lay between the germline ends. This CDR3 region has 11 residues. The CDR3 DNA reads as TGTGCCAGCAGTGAACAAGGCATTCAGTACTTC. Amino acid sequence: CASSEQGIQYF. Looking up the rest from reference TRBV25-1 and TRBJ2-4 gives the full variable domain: EADIYQTPRYLVIGTGKKITLECSQTMGHDKMYWYQQDPGMELHLIHYSYGVNSTEKGDLSSESTVSRIRTEHFPLTLESARPSHTSQYLCASSEQGIQYFGAGTRLSVL.

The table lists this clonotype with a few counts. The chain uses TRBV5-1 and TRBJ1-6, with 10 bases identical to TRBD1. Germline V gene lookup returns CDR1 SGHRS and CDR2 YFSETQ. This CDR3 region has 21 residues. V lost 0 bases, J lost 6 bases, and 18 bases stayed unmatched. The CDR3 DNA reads TGCGCCAGCAGCTTGGCCGTTTCCGGGACAGGGGCCTTGAGGGTTAATTCACCCCTCCACTTT. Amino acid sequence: CASSLAVSGTGALRVNSPLHF.

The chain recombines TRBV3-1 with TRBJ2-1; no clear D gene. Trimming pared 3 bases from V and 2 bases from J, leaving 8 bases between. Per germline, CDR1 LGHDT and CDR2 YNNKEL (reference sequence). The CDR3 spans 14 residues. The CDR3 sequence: CASSQDAPYNEQFF. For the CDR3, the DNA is TGTGCCAGCAGCCAGGATGCTCCCTACAATGAGCAGTTCTTC.

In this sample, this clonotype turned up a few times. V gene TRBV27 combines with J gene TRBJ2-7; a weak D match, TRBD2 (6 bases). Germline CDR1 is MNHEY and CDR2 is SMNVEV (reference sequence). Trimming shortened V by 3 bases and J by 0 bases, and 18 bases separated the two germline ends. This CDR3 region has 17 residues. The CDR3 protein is CASSLGRGAADSYEQYF. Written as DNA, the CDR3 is TGTGCCAGCAGTTTGGGGCGGGGCGCGGCGGACTCCTACGAGCAGTACTTC.

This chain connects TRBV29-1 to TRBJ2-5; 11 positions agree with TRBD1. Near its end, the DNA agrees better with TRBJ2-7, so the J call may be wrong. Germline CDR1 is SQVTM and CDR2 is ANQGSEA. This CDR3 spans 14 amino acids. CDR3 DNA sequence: TGCAGCGTGGACGGGACAGGGGGTCTCTACGAGCAGTACTTC. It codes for CSVDGTGGLYEQYF.

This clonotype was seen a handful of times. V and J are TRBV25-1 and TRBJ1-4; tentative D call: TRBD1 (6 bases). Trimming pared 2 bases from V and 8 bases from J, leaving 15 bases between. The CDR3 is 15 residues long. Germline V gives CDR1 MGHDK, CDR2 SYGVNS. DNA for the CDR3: TGTGCCAGCAGTGAAGCACAGGGTTTAAGAGAAAAACTGTTTTTT. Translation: CASSEAQGLREKLFF.

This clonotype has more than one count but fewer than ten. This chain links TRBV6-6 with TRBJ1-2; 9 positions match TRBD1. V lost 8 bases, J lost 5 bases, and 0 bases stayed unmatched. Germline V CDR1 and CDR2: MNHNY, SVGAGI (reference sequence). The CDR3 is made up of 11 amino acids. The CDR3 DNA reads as TGTGCCAGCGGGACAGGGTATGGCTACACCTTC. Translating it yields CASGTGYGYTF.

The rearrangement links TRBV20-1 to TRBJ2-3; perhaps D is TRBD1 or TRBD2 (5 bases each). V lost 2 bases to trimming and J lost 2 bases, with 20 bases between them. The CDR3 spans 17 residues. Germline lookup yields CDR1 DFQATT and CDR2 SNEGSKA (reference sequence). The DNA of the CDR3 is TGCAGTGCTAGATTTATGGGGGATACGTGGGACACAGATACGCAGTATTTT. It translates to CSARFMGDTWDTDTQYF.